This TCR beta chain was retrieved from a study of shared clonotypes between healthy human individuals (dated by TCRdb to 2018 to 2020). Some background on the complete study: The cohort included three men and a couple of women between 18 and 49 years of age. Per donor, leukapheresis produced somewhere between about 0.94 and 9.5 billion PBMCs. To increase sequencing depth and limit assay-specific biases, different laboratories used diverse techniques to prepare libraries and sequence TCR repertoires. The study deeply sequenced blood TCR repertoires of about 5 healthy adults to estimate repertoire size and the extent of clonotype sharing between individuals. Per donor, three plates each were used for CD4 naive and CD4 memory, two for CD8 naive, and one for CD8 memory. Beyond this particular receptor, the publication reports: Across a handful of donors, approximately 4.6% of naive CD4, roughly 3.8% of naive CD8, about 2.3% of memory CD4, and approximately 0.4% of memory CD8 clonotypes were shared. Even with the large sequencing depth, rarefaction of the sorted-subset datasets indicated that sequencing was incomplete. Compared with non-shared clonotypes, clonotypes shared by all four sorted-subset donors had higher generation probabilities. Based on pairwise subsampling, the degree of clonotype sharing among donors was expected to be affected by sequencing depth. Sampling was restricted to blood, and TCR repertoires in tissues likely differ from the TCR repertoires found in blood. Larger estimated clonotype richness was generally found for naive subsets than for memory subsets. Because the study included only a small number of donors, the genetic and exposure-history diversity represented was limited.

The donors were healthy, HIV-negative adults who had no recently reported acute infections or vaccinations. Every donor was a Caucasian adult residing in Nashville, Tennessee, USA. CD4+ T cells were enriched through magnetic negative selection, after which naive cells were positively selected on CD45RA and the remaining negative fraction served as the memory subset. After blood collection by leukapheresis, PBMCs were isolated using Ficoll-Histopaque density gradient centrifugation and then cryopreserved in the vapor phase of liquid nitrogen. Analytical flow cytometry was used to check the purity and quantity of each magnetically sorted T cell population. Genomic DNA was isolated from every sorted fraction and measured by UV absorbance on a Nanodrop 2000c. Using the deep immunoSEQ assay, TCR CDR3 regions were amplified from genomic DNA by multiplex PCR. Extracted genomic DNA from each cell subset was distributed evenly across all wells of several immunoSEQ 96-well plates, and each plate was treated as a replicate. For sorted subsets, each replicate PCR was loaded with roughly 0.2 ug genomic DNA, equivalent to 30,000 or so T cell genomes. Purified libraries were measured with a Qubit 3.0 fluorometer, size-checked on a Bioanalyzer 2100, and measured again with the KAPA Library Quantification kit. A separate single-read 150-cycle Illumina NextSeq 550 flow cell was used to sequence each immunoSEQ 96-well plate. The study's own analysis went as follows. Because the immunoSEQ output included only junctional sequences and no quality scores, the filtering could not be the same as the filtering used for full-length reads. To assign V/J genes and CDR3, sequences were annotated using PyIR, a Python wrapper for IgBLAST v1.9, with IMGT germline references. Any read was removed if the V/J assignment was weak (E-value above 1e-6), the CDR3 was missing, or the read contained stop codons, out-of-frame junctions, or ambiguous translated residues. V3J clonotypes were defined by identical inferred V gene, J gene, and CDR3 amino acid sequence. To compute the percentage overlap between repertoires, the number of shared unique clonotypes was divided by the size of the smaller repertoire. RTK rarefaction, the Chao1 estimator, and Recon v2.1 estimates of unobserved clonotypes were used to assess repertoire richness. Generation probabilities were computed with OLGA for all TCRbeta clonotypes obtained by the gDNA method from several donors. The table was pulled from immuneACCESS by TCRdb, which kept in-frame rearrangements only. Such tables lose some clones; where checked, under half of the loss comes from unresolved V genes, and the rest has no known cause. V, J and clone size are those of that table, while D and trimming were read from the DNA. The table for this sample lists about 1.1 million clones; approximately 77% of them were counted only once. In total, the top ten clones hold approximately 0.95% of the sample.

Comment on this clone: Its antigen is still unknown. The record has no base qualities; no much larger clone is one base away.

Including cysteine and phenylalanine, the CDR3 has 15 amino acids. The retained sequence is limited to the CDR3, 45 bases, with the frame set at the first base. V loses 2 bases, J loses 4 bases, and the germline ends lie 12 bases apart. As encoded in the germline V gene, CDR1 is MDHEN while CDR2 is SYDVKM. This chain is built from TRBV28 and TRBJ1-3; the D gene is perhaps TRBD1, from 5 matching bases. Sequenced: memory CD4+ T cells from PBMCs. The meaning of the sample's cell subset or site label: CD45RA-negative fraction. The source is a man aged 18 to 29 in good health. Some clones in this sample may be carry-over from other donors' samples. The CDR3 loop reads CASSLLQGQGNTIYF. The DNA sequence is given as TGTGCCAGCAGTTTACTTCAGGGTCAAGGAAACACCATATATTTT.